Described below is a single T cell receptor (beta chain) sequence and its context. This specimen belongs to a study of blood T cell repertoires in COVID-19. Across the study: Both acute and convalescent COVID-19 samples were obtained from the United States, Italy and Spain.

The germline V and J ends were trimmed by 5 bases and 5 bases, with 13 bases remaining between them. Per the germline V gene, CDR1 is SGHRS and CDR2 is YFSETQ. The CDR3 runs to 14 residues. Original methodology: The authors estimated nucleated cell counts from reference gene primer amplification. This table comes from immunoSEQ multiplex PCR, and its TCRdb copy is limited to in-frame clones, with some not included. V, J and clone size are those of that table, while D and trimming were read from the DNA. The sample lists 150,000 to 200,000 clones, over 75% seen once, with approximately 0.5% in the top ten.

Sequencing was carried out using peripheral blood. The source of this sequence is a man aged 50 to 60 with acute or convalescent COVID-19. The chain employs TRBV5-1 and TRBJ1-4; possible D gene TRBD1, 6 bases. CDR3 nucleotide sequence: TGCGCCAGCAGGCTCTTGGGGGCGAATGAAAAACTGTTTTTT. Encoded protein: CASRLLGANEKLFF.